Reported below is one T cell receptor beta chain. The CDR3 runs 14 residues. With 0 bases removed from V and 10 bases from J, the gap between germline ends came to 16 bases. CDR1 and CDR2 (germline): SQVTM, ANQGSEA. Clones were sequenced by immunoSEQ multiplex PCR, and TCRdb holds only the in-frame ones, with some missing. The profile covers approximately 350,000 clones, with 80% to 90% appearing a single time and 2.5% to 3% taken by the ten largest. The entry originates in a study of blood T cell repertoires in COVID-19. The chain has TRBV29-1 and TRBJ2-1, with D perhaps matching TRBD2 (6 bases). Sequencing used peripheral blood. This TCR came from a young man with active or convalescent COVID-19. The CDR3 protein is CSVEDGTLSREQFF. The CDR3 DNA follows: TGCAGCGTTGAAGATGGGACTTTAAGTAGGGAGCAGTTCTTC.